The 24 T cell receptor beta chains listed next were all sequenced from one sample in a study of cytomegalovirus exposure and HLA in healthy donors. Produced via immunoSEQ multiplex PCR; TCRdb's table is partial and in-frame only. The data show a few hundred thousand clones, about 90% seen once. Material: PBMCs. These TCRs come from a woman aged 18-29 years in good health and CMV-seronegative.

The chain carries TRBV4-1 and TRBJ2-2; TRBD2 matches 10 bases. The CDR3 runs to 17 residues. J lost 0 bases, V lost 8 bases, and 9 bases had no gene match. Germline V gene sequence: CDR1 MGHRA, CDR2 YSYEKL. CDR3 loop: CASSLIAGGPNTGELFF. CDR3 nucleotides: TGCGCCAGCTCTTTAATAGCGGGAGGTCCGAACACCGGGGAGCTGTTTTTT.

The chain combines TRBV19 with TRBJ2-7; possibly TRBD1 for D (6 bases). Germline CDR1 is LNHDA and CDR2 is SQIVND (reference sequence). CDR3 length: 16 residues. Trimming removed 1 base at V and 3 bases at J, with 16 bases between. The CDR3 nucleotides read TGTGCCAGTAGTATAGCTAACCGCGACAGGATCTACGAGCAGTACTTC. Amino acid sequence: CASSIANRDRIYEQYF.

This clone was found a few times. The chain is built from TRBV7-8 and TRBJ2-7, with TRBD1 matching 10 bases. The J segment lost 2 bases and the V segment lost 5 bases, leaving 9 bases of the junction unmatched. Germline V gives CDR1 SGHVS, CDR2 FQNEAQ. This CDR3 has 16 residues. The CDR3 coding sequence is TGTGCCAGCAGCCACTCCGACGGGACAGGGGCCTACGAGCAGTACTTC. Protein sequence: CASSHSDGTGAYEQYF.

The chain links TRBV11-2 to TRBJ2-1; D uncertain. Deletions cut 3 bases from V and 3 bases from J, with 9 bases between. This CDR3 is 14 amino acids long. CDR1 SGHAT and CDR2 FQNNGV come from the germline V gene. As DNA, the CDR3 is TGTGCCAGCAGCTTCGACACTTTCTACAATGAGCAGTTCTTC. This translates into CASSFDTFYNEQFF. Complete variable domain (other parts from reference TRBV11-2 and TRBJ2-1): EAGVAQSPRYKIIEKRQSVAFWCNPISGHATLYWYQQILGQGPKLLIQFQNNGVVDDSQLPKDRFSAERLKGVDSTLKIQPAKLEDSAVYLCASSFDTFYNEQFFGPGTRLTVL.

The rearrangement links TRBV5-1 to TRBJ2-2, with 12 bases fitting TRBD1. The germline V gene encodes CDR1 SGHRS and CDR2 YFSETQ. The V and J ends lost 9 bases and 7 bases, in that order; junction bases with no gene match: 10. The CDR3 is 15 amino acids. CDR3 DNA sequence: TGCGCCACCTCTCCGGGACAGGGGGCTAGCGGGGAGCTGTTTTTT. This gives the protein CATSPGQGASGELFF.

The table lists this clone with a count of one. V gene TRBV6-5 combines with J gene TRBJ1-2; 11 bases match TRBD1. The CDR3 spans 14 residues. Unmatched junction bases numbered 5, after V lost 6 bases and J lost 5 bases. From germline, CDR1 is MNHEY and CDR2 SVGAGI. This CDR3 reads CASRSGQGAYGYTF. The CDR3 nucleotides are TGTGCCAGCAGGTCCGGACAGGGGGCATATGGCTACACCTTC.

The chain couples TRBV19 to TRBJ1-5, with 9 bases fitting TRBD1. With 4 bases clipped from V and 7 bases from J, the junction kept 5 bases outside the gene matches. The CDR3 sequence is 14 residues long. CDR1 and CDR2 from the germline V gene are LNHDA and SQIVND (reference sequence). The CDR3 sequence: CASSRGQGNQPQHF. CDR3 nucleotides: TGTGCCAGTAGTAGAGGACAGGGGAACCAGCCCCAGCATTTT.

The chain's CDR3 is CASSYSSPNEQFF. The CDR3 region has the DNA TGTGCCAGCAGTTACTCGAGTCCCAATGAGCAGTTCTTC. The rearrangement joins TRBV6-5 to TRBJ2-1; D is undetermined. The CDR3 is 13 residues long. Germline values: CDR1 MNHEY, CDR2 SVGAGI. Trimming shortened V by 0 bases and J by 6 bases, and 6 bases separated the two germline ends.

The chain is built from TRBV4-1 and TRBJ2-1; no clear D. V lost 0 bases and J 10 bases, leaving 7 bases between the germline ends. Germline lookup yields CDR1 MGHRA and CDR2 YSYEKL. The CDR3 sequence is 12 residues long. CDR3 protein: CASSQDRAEQFF. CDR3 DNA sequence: TGCGCCAGCAGCCAAGATAGAGCCGAGCAGTTCTTC.

CDR3 in DNA: TGCAGCGCCTTCGCGCTAGCGGGGCAGACCCAGTACTTC. Its protein is CSAFALAGQTQYF. The V and J genes are TRBV29-1 and TRBJ2-5; TRBD2 matches 9 bases. Germline CDR1 and CDR2: SQVTM and ANQGSEA. This CDR3 has 13 residues. The V and J ends lost 7 bases and 6 bases, in that order; junction bases with no gene match: 9.

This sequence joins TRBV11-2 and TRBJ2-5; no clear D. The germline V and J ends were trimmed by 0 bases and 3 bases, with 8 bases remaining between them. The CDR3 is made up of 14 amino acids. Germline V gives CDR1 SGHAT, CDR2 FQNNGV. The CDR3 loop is CASSLDPDKETQYF. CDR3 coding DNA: TGTGCCAGCAGCTTAGATCCCGACAAAGAGACCCAGTACTTC.

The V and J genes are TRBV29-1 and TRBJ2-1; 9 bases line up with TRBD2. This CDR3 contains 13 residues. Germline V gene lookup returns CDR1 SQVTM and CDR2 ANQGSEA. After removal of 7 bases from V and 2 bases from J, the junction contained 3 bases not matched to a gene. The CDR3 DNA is TGCAGCGCCTGGACTAGCGCCTACAATGAGCAGTTCTTC. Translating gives CSAWTSAYNEQFF.

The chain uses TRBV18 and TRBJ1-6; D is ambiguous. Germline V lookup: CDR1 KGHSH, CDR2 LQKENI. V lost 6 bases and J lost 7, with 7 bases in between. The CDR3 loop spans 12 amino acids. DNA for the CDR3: TGTGCCAGCTCTCGGTCAAATTCACCCCTCCACTTT. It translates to CASSRSNSPLHF.

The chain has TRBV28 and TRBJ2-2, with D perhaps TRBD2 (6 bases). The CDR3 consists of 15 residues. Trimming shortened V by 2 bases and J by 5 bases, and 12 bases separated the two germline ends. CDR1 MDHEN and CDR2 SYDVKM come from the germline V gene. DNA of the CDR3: TGTGCCAGCAGTTTACTGGGCGCGGGAACCGGGGAGCTGTTTTTT. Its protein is CASSLLGAGTGELFF.

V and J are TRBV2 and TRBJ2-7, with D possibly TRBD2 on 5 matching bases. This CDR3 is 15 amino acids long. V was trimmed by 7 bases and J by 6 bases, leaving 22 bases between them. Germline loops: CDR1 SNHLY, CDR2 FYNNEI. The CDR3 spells CASNKWGDPTIEQYF. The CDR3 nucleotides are TGTGCCAGCAATAAGTGGGGAGACCCTACGATCGAGCAGTACTTC. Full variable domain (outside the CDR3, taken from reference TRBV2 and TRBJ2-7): EPEVTQTPSHQVTQMGQEVILRCVPISNHLYFYWYRQILGQKVEFLVSFYNNEISEKSEIFDDQFSVERPDGSNFTLKIRSTKLEDSAMYFCASNKWGDPTIEQYFGPGTRLTVT.

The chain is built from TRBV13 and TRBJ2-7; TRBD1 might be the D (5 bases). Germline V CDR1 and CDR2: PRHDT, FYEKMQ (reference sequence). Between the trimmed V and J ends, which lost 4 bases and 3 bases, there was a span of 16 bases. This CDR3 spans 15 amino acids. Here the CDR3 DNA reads TGTGCCAGCAGCTCTCAGTTCGACAGTCTCTACGAGCAGTACTTC. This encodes CASSSQFDSLYEQYF.

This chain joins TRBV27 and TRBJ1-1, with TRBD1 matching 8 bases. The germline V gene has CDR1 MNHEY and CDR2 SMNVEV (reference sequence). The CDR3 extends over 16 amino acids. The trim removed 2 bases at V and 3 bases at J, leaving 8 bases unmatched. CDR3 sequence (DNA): TGTGCCAGCAGTTTAACTTTGGACAGGGTCTACACTGAAGCTTTCTTT. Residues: CASSLTLDRVYTEAFF.

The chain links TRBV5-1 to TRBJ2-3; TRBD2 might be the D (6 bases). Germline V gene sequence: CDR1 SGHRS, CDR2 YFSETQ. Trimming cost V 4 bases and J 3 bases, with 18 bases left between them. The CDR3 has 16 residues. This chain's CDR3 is CASSPGVLARTDTQYF. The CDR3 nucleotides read TGCGCCAGCAGCCCGGGGGTCCTAGCGAGGACAGATACGCAGTATTTT.

The chain's CDR3 is CASSLSPPSGNTGELFF. CDR3 nucleotides: TGTGCCAGCAGCTTATCCCCCCCTAGCGGGAACACCGGGGAGCTGTTTTTT. V usage is TRBV13 and J usage is TRBJ2-2; 7 bases align to TRBD2. Unmatched junction bases numbered 7, after V lost 2 bases and J lost 1 base. CDR3 length: 17 amino acids. Germline V gives CDR1 PRHDT, CDR2 FYEKMQ (reference sequence). The variable domain in full, completed from reference TRBV13 and TRBJ2-2, reads AAGVIQSPRHLIKEKRETATLKCYPIPRHDTVYWYQQGPGQDPQFLISFYEKMQSDKGSIPDRFSAQQFSDYHSELNMSSLELGDSALYFCASSLSPPSGNTGELFFGEGSRLTVL.

CDR3: CASSLTGTQYNEQFF. In DNA, the CDR3 is TGTGCCAGCAGCTTGACAGGGACCCAATACAATGAGCAGTTCTTC. This chain joins TRBV7-2 and TRBJ2-1, with 7 bases identical to TRBD1. Germline lookup yields CDR1 SGHTA and CDR2 FQGNSA. Germline trimming cut 3 bases from V and 4 bases from J; bases unmatched to any gene: 6. CDR3 size: 15 residues.

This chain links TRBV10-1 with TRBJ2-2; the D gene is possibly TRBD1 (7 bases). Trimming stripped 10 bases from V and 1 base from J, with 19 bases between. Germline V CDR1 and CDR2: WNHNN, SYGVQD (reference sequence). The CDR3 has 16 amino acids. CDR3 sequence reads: CATQGGTAENTGELFF. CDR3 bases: TGCGCCACCCAAGGCGGGACAGCAGAGAACACCGGGGAGCTGTTTTTT.

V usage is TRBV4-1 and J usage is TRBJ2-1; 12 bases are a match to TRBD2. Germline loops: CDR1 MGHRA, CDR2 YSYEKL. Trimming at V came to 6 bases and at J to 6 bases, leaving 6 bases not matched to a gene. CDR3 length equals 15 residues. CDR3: CASSPGTSGSNEQFF. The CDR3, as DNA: TGCGCCAGCAGTCCCGGGACTAGCGGGTCCAATGAGCAGTTCTTC.

The DNA for the CDR3 is TGTGCCAGCAGCTTTCGGGACAGGTTATACGAGCAGTACTTC. Its protein is CASSFRDRLYEQYF. This chain joins TRBV12-1 and TRBJ2-7; TRBD1 reflects the table's D call only, with no check against the DNA. TRBV12-1 is termed a pseudogene. The CDR3 has 14 residues.

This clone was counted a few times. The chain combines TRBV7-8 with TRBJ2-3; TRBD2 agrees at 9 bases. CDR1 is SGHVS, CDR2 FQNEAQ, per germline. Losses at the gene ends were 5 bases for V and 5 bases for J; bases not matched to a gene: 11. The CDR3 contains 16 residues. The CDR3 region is CASSLRLAVVIDTQYF. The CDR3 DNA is TGTGCCAGCAGCCTAAGACTAGCGGTAGTCATAGATACGCAGTATTTT.